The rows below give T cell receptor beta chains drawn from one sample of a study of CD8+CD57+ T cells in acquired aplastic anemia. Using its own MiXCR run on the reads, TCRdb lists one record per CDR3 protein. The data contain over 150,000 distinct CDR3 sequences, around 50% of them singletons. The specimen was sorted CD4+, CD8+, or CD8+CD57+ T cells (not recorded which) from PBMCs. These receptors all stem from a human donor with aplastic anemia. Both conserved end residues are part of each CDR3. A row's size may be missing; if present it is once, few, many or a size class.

CDR3: CASSQYRTSGGNNEQFF
J: TRBJ2-1
V: TRBV4-2
size: many

CDR3: CASSLRRGDGELYF
J: TRBJ2-7
V: TRBV7-3
size: .

CDR3: CASAGSGANVLTF
J: TRBJ2-6
V: TRBV5-5
size: many

CDR3: CSARDRRGNQPQHF
J: TRBJ1-5
V: TRBV20-1
size: .

CDR3: CASSRTSSSLETQYF
J: TRBJ2-5
V: TRBV6-1
size: many

CDR3: CASSPAGGTEAFF
J: TRBJ1-1
V: TRBV27
size: few

CDR3: CASSQKGGQGGDIQYF
J: TRBJ2-4
V: TRBV4-2
size: .

CDR3: CASRSEGEQFF
J: TRBJ2-1
V: TRBV7-9
size: once

CDR3: CATSDGADTQYF
J: TRBJ2-3
V: TRBV24-1
size: .

CDR3: CASSPRDRTGEQYF
J: TRBJ2-7
V: TRBV7-2
size: .

CDR3: CASSLINQGYTF
J: TRBJ1-2
V: TRBV7-2
size: .

CDR3: CASGAGVAGELFF
J: TRBJ2-2
V: TRBV12-5
size: many

CDR3: CSVDGSGEAYNEQFF
J: TRBJ2-1
V: TRBV29-1
size: .

CDR3: CSAPPTDGQGVGTEAFF
J: TRBJ1-1
V: TRBV20-1
size: once

CDR3: CANSPEGATQPQHF
J: TRBJ1-5
V: TRBV6-4
size: .

CDR3: CRGQGAVGETQYF
J: TRBJ2-5
V: TRBV20-1
size: .

CDR3: CSARDYVRAGGSYNEQFF
J: TRBJ2-1
V: TRBV20-1
size: many

CDR3: CASKDRGAGNEQFF
J: TRBJ2-1
V: TRBV10-3
size: .

CDR3: CASSPLAGGQTDTQYF
J: TRBJ2-3
V: TRBV4-2
size: .

CDR3: CATSDSRRNLPQHF
J: TRBJ1-5
V: TRBV24-1
size: few

CDR3: CASSLAGQGAVEQYF
J: TRBJ2-7
V: TRBV5-8
size: many

CDR3: CSGSQGSQETQYF
J: TRBJ2-5
V: TRBV20-1
size: .

CDR3: CASSSLGGYYGYTF
J: TRBJ1-2
V: TRBV12-3/TRBV12-4
size: many

CDR3: CASSLGFHGVYNEQFF
J: TRBJ2-1
V: TRBV5-1
size: many

CDR3: CASNNLRSPLHF
J: TRBJ1-6
V: TRBV2
size: .

CDR3: CATGLAGVDTQYF
J: TRBJ2-3
V: TRBV24-1
size: many

CDR3: CASSPQSGGADTQYF
J: TRBJ2-3
V: TRBV12-3/TRBV12-4
size: .

CDR3: CASNGRLAGKTETQYF
J: TRBJ2-5
V: TRBV6-1
size: .

CDR3: CSAWTSGTQETQYF
J: TRBJ2-5
V: TRBV20-1
size: .

CDR3: CSASASGKENQPQHF
J: TRBJ1-5
V: TRBV20-1
size: .

CDR3: CSARDPSTNTEAFF
J: TRBJ1-1
V: TRBV20-1
size: .

CDR3: CASRFWQGANQPQHF
J: TRBJ1-5
V: TRBV2
size: few

CDR3: CAIKGTGYNEQFF
J: TRBJ2-1
V: TRBV10-3
size: .

CDR3: CSVQRRNNEQYF
J: TRBJ2-4
V: TRBV29-1
size: once

CDR3: CSVRWRDYSNQPQHF
J: TRBJ1-5
V: TRBV29-1
size: .

CDR3: CASRIGTTLQETQYF
J: TRBJ2-5
V: TRBV7-2
size: .

CDR3: CASSVGQGLYEQYF
J: TRBJ2-7
V: TRBV7-6
size: few

CDR3: CATSDLPVRSSGDEQYF
J: TRBJ2-7
V: TRBV15
size: .

CDR3: CASNLAGGTDTQYF
J: TRBJ2-3
V: TRBV6-2/TRBV6-3
size: .

CDR3: CASSLTGFNNSPLHF
J: TRBJ1-6
V: TRBV12-3/TRBV12-4
size: .

CDR3: CASNPRDNWPQHF
J: TRBJ1-5
V: TRBV19
size: .

CDR3: CASSLVTYTEAFF
J: TRBJ1-1
V: TRBV7-9
size: .

CDR3: CASSIGLGNTEAFF
J: TRBJ1-1
V: TRBV19
size: .

CDR3: CAISRTGQDGDTEAFF
J: TRBJ1-1
V: TRBV10-3
size: few

CDR3: CASSGGRPFSGELFF
J: TRBJ2-2
V: TRBV5-1
size: .

CDR3: CASSHGLADSYEQYF
J: TRBJ2-7
V: TRBV4-2
size: .

CDR3: CSVEDQEGYTDTQYF
J: TRBJ2-3
V: TRBV29-1
size: once

CDR3: CSAPRDDYGYTF
J: TRBJ1-2
V: TRBV20-1
size: few

CDR3: CASRGENTEAFF
J: TRBJ1-1
V: TRBV2
size: .

CDR3: CSATGGRQETQYF
J: TRBJ2-5
V: TRBV20-1
size: .